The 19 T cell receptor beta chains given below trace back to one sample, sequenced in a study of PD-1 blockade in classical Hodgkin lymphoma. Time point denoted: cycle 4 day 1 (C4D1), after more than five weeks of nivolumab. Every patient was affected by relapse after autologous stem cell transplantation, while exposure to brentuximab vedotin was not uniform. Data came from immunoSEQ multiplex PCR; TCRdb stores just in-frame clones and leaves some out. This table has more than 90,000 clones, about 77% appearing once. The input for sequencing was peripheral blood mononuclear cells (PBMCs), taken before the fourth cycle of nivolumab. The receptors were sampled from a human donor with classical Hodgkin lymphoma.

The CDR3 DNA follows: TGTGCCAGCTGGCCTTACGGGAGCGGCTACGAGCAGTACTTC. Its protein is CASWPYGSGYEQYF. The V and J genes are TRBV28 and TRBJ2-7; the D gene is possibly TRBD2 (6 bases). From germline, CDR1 is MDHEN and CDR2 SYDVKM. This CDR3 region has 14 residues. Trimming cost V 8 bases and J 3 bases, with 17 bases left between them.

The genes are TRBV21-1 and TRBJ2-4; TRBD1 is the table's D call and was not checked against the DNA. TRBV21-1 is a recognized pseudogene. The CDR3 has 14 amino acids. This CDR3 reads CASSNRQGRNIQYF. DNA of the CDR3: TGTGCCAGCAGCAATCGACAGGGTAGAAACATTCAGTACTTC.

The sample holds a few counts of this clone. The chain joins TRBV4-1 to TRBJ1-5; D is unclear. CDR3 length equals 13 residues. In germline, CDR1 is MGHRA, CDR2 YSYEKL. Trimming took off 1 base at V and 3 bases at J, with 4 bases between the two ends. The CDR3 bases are TGCGCCAGCAGCCAAGCCTCCAATCAGCCCCAGCATTTT. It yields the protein CASSQASNQPQHF.

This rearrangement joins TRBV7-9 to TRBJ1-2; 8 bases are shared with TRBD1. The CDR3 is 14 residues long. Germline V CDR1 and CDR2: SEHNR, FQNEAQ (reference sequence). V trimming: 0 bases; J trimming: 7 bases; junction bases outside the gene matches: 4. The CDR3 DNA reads TGTGCCAGCAGCTTAGCGGTACAGGGGGGTGGCTACACCTTC. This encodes CASSLAVQGGGYTF. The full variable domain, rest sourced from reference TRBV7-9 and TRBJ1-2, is DTGVSQNPRHKITKRGQNVTFRCDPISEHNRLYWYRQTLGQGPEFLTYFQNEAQLEKSRLLSDRFSAERPKGSFSTLEIQRTEQGDSAMYLCASSLAVQGGGYTFGSGTRLTVV.

CDR3 loop: CSAHGGNGYTF. The CDR3 nucleotides read TGCAGCGCCCACGGGGGGAACGGCTACACCTTC. This chain uses TRBV29-1 with TRBJ1-2; D might be TRBD1 (5 bases). Germline loops: CDR1 SQVTM, CDR2 ANQGSEA. The CDR3 runs to 11 residues. V lost 7 bases to trimming and J lost 8 bases, with 14 bases between them.

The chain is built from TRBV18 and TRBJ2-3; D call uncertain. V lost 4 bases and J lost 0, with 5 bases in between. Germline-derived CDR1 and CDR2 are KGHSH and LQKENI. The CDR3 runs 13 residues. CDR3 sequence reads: CASSLASTDTQYF. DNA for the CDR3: TGTGCCAGCTCACTCGCTAGCACAGATACGCAGTATTTT.

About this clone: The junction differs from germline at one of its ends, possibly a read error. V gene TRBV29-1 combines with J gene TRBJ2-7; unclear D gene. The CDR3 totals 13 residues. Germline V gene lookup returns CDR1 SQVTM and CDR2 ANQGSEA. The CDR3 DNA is TGCAGCGTTGTGGGGTACCCTGGCGCCGAGGAGTACTTC. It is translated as CSVVGYPGAEEYF.

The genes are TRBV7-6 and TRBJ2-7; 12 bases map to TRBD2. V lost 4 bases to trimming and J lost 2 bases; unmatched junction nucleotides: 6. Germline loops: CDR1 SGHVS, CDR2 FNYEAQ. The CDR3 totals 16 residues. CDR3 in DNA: TGTGCCAGCAGCTACGGGCTAGCGGGGGGGCCCTACGAGCAGTACTTC. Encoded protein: CASSYGLAGGPYEQYF.

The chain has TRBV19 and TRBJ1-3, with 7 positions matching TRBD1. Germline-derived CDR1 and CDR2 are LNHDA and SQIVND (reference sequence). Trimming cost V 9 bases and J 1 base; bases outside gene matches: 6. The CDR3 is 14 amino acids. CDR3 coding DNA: TGTGCCAGCCAGGACAGGACATCTGGAAACACCATATATTTT. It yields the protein CASQDRTSGNTIYF.

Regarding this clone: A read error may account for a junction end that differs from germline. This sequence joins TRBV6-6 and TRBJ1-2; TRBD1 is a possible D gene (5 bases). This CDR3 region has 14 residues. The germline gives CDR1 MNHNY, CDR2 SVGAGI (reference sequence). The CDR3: CASSSPPDNSGYTF. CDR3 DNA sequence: TGTGCCAGCAGTTCCCCACCGGACAACTCTGGCTACACCTTC.

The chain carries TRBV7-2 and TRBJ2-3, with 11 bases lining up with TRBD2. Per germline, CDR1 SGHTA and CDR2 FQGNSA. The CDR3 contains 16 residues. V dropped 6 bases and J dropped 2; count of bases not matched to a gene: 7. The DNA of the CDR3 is TGTGCCAGCAGTGAAGGACTAGCGGGTGACACAGATACGCAGTATTTT. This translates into CASSEGLAGDTDTQYF.

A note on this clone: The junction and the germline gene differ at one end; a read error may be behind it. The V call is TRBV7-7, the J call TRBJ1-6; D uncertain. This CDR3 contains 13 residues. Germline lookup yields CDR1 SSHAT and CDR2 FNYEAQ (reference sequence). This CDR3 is CASSLELGSPLHF. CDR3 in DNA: TGTGCTAGCAGCTTAGAACTTGGCTCACCCCTCCACTTT.

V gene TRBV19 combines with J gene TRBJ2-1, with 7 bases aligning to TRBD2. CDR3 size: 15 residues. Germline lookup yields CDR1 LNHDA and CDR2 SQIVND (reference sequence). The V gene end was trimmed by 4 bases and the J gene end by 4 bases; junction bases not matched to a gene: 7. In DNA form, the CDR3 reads TGTGCCAGTAGTACAGAGACTAGCCTGTACAATGAGCAGTTCTTC. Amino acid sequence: CASSTETSLYNEQFF. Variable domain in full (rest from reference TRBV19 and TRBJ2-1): DGGITQSPKYLFRKEGQNVTLSCEQNLNHDAMYWYRQDPGQGLRLIYYSQIVNDFQKGDIAEGYSVSREKKESFPLTVTSAQKNPTAFYLCASSTETSLYNEQFFGPGTRLTVL.

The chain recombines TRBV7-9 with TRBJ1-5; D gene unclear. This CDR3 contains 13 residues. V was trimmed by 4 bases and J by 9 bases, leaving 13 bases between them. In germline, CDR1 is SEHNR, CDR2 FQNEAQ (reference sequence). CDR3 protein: CASSSLGAGPQHF. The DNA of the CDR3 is TGTGCCAGCAGCTCCTTGGGTGCAGGGCCCCAGCATTTT. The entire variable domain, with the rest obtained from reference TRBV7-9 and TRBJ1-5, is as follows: DTGVSQNPRHKITKRGQNVTFRCDPISEHNRLYWYRQTLGQGPEFLTYFQNEAQLEKSRLLSDRFSAERPKGSFSTLEIQRTEQGDSAMYLCASSSLGAGPQHFGDGTRLSIL.

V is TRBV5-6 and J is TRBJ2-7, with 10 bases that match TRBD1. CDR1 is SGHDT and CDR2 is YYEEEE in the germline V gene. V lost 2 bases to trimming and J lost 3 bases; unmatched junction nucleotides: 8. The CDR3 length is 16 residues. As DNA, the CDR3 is TGTGCCAGCAGCTTCGGGACAGGGGCCGTAAGCTACGAGCAGTACTTC. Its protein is CASSFGTGAVSYEQYF.

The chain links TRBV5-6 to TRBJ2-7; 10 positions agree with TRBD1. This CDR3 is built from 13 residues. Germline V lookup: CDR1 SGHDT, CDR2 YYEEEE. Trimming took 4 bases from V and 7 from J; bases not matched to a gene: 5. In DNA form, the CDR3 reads TGTGCCAGCAGCGTGGACAGGGGGTGGGAGCAGTACTTC. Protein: CASSVDRGWEQYF.

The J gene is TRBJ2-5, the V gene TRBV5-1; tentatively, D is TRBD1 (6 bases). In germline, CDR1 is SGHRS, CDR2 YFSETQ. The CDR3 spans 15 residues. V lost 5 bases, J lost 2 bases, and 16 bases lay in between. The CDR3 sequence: CASRPNQGIQETQYF. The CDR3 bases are TGCGCCAGCAGACCGAACCAGGGGATACAAGAGACCCAGTACTTC. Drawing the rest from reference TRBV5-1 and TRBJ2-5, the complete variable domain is KAGVTQTPRYLIKTRGQQVTLSCSPISGHRSVSWYQQTPGQGLQFLFEYFSETQRNKGNFPGRFSGRQFSNSRSEMNVSTLELGDSALYLCASRPNQGIQETQYFGPGTRLLVL.

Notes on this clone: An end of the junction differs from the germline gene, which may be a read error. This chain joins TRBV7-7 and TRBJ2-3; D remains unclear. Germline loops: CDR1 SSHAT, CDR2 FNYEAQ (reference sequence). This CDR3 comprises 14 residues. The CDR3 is CASSLAPKASTQYF. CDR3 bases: TGTGCTAGCAGCTTAGCTCCCAAAGCTAGTACGCAGTATTTT.

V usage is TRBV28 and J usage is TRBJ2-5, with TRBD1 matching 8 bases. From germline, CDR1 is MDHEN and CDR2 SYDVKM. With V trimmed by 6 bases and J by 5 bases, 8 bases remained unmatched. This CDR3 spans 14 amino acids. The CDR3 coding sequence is TGTGCCAGCAGCCCCGGACAGGGACGTGAGACCCAGTACTTC. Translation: CASSPGQGRETQYF. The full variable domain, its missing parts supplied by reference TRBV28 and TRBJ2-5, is DVKVTQSSRYLVKRTGEKVFLECVQDMDHENMFWYRQDPGLGLRLIYFSYDVKMKEKGDIPEGYSVSREKKERFSLILESASTNQTSMYLCASSPGQGRETQYFGPGTRLLVL.